What follows describes a single T cell receptor (beta chain). Germline CDR1 is SGHTS and CDR2 is YDEGEE. The germline V and J ends were trimmed by 4 bases and 5 bases, with 6 bases remaining between them. This CDR3 spans 12 amino acids. The repertoire was sequenced with immunoSEQ multiplex PCR; TCRdb's copy has only in-frame clones and lacks some. The sample lists approximately 140,000 clones, just under 95% occurring once. The data derive from a study of T cell responses to AZD1222 COVID-19 vaccine. The sample consisted of peripheral blood, taken 28 days after the second AZD1222 dose. The clonotype was recovered from an adult who received the AZD1222 COVID-19 vaccine. The chain links TRBV5-8 to TRBJ2-2; no firm D call. CDR3 residues: CASSRVTGELFF. The CDR3 DNA reads as TGTGCCAGCAGCCGGGTTACCGGGGAGCTGTTTTTT.